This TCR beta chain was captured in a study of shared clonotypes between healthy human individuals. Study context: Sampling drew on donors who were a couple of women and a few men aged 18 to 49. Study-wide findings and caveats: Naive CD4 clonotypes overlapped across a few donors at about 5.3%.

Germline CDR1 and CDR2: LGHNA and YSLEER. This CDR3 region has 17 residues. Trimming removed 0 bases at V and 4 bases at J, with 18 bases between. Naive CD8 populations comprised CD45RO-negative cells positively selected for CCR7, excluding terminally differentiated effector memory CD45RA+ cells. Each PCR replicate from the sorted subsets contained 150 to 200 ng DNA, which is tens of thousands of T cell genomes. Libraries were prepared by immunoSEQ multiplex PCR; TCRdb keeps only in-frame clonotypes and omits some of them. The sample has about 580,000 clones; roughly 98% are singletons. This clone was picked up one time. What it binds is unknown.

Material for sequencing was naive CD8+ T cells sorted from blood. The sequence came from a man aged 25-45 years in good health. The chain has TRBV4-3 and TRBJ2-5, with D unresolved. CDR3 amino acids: CASSQDGPEEAGETQYF. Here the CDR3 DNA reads TGCGCCAGCAGCCAAGATGGCCCCGAAGAAGCTGGAGAGACCCAGTACTTC.